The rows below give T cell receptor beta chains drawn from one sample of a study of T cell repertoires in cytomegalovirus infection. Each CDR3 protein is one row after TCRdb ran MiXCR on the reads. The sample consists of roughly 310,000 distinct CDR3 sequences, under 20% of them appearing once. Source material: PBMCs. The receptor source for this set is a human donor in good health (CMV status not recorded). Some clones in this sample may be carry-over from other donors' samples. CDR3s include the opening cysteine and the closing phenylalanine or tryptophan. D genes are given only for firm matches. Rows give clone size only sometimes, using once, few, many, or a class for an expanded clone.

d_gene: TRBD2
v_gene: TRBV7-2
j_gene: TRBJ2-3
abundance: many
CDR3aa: CASSFLAGGRGDTQYF
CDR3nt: TGTGCCAGCAGCTTCCTAGCGGGGGGCCGCGGGGATACGCAGTATTTT

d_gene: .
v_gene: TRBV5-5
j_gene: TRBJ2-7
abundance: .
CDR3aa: CASSLWGPAVEQYF
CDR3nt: TGTGCCAGCAGCCTATGGGGACCTGCGGTCGAGCAGTACTTC

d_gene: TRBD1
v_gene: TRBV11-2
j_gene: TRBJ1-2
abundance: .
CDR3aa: CASSLLGTGGNGYTF
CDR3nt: TGTGCCAGCAGCTTACTCGGGACAGGGGGGAATGGCTACACCTTC

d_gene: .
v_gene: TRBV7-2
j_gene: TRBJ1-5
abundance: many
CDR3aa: CASSLALHNQPQHF
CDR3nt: TGTGCCAGCAGCTTAGCTCTACACAATCAGCCCCAGCATTTT

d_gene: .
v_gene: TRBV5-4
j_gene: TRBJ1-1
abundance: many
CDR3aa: CASSSYSGNTEAFF
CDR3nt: TGTGCCAGCAGCTCTTACAGTGGGAACACTGAAGCTTTCTTT

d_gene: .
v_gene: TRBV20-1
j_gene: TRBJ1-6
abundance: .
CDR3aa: CSARETVTNSPLHF
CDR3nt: TGCAGTGCTAGAGAGACAGTCACAAATTCACCCCTCCACTTT

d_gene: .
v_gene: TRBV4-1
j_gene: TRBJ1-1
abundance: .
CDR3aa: CASSPSTTEAFF
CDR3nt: TGCGCCAGCAGCCCTTCAACAACTGAAGCTTTCTTT

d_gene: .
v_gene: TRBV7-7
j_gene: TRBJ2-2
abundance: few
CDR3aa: CASSPRARTANTGELFF
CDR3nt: TGTGCTAGCAGCCCGAGAGCCCGGACAGCGAACACCGGGGAGCTGTTTTTT

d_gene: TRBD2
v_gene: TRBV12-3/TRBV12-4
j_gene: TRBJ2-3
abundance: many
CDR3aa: CASHPSGGKNTQYF
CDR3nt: TGTGCCAGCCACCCTAGCGGGGGAAAAAATACGCAGTATTTT

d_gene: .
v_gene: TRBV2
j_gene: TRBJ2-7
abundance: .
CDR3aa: CASRTENYEQYF
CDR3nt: TGTGCCAGCAGAACTGAAAACTACGAGCAGTACTTC

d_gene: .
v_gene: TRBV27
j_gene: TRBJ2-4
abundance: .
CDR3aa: CASSTRQYLAKNIQYF
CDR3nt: TGTGCCAGCAGTACTCGACAGTATTTAGCCAAAAACATTCAGTACTTC

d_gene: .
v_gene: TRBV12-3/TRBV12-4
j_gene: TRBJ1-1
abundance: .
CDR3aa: CASSLALGVTEAFF
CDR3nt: TGTGCCAGCAGTTTAGCGTTGGGGGTGACTGAAGCTTTCTTT

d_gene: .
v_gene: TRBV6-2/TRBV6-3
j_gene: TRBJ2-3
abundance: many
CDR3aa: CASRRSGSTDTQYF
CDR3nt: TGTGCCAGCCGGAGAAGCGGATCCACAGATACGCAGTATTTT

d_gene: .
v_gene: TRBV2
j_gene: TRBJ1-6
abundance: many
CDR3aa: CASSDGPSPNSPLHF
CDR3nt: TGTGCCAGCAGTGACGGGCCCAGCCCTAATTCACCCCTCCACTTT

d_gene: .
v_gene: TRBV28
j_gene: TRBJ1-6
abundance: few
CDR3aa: CASSFGSPLHF
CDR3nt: TGTGCCAGCAGTTTTGGTTCACCCCTCCACTTT

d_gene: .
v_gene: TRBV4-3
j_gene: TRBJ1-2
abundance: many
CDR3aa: CASSPQVGGQIDSNYGYTF
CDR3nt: TGCGCCAGCAGCCCCCAGGTCGGCGGACAGATCGATTCTAACTATGGCTACACCTTC

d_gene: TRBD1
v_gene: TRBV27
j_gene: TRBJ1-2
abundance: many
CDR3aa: CASGKTDRGDYGYTF
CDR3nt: TGTGCCAGCGGAAAAACGGACAGGGGGGACTATGGCTACACCTTC